This T cell receptor beta chain appears in the sequencing data of a study of blood T cell repertoires in COVID-19. About the research overall: The analysed material was cDNA or gDNA that came from T cells, B-cell-depleted T cells, or PBMCs.

Original data processing: Amplified reference gene primers provided the basis for estimating nucleated cell counts. Produced via immunoSEQ multiplex PCR; TCRdb's table is partial and in-frame only. V and J calls and clone size come straight from that table; D and trimming were deduced from the DNA. The sample has some 150,000 clones; just under 85% are singletons. Germline V gene lookup returns CDR1 MNHNY and CDR2 SVGAGI (reference sequence). Trimming stripped 7 bases from V and 8 bases from J, with 8 bases between. CDR3 size: 11 residues. This receptor was identified in a middle-aged woman with active or convalescent COVID-19. What was sequenced was peripheral blood. This sequence joins TRBV6-6 and TRBJ1-4; weak D call: TRBD1 (6 bases). The CDR3 region is CASTRGEKLFF. CDR3 coding DNA: TGTGCCAGCACGAGGGGGGAAAAACTGTTTTTT.